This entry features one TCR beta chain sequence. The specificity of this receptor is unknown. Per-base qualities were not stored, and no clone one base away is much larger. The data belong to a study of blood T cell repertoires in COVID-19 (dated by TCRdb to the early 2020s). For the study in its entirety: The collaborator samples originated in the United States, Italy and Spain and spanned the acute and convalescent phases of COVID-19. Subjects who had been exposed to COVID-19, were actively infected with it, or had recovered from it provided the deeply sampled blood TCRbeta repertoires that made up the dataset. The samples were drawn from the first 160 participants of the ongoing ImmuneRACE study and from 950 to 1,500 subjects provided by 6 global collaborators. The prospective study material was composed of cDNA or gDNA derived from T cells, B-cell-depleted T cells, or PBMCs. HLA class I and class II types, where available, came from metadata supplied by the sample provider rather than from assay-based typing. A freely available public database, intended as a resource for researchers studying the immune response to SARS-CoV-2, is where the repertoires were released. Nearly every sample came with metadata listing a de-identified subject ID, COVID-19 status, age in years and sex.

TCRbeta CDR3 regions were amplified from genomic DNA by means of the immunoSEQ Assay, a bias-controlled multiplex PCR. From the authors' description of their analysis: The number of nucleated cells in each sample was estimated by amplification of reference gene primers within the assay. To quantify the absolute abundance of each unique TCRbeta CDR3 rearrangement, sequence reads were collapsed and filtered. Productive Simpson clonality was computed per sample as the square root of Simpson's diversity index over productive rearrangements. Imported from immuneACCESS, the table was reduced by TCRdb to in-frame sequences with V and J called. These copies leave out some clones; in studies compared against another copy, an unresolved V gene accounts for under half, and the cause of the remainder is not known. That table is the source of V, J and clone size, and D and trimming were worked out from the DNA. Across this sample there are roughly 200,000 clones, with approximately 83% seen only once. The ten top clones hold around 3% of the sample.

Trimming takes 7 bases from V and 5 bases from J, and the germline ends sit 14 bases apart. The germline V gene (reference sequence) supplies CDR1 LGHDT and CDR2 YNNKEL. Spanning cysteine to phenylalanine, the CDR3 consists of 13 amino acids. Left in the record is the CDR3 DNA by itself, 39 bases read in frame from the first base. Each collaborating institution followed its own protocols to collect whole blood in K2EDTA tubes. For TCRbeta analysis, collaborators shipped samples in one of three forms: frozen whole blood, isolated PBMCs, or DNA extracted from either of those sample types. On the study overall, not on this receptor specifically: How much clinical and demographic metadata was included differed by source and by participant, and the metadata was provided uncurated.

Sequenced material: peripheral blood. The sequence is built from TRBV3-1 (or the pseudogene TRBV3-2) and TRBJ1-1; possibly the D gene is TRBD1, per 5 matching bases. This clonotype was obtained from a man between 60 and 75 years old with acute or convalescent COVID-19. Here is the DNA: TGTGCCAGCAACCGACAGTTCGGGACTGAAGCTTTCTTT. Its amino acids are CASNRQFGTEAFF.